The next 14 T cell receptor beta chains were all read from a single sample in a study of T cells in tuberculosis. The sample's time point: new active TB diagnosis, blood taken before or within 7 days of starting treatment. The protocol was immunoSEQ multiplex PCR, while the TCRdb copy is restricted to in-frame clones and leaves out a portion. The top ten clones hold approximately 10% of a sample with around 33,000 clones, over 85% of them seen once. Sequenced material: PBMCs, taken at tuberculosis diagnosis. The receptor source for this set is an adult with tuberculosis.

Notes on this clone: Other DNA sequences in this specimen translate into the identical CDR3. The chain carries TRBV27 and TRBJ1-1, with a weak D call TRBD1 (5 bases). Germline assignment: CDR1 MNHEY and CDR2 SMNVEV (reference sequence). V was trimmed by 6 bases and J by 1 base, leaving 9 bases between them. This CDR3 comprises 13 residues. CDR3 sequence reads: CASSLTGNTEAFF. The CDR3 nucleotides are TGTGCCAGCAGCCTTACAGGGAACACTGAAGCTTTCTTT.

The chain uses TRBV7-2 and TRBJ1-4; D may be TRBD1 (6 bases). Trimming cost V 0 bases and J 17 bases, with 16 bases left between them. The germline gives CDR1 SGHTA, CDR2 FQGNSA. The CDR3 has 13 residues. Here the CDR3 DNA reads TGTGCCAGCAGCTTAGCTCAGAACAGGGCCCTTTTTTTT. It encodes CASSLAQNRALFF.

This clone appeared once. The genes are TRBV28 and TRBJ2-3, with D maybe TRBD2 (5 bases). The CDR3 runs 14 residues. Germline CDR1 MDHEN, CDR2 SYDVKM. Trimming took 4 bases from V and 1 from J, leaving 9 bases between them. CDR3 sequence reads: CASSYAEGTDTQYF. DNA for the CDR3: TGTGCCAGCAGTTACGCGGAGGGCACAGATACGCAGTATTTT.

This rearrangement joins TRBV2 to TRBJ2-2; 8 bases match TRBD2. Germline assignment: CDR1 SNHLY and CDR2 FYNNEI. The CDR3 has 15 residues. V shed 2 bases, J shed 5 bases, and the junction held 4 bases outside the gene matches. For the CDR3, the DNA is TGTGCCAGCAGTGAACTGGGACTAGGGACCGGGGAGCTGTTTTTT. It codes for CASSELGLGTGELFF.

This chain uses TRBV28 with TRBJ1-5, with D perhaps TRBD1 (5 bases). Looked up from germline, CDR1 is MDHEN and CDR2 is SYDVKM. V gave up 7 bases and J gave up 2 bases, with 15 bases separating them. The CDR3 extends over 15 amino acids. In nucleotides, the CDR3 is TGTGCCAGCAATAACAGGTGGTCTCGCAATCAGCCCCAGCATTTT. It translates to CASNNRWSRNQPQHF. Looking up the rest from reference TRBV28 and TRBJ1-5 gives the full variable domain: DVKVTQSSRYLVKRTGEKVFLECVQDMDHENMFWYRQDPGLGLRLIYFSYDVKMKEKGDIPEGYSVSREKKERFSLILESASTNQTSMYLCASNNRWSRNQPQHFGDGTRLSIL.

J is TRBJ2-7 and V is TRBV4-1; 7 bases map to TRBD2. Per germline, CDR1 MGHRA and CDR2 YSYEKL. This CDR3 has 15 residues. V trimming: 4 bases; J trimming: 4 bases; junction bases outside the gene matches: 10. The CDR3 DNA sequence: TGCGCCAGCAGCCCCCGGGGTAGCGGGCTGTACGAGCAGTACTTC. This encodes CASSPRGSGLYEQYF.

CDR3 coding DNA: TGTGCCAGCAGTTACTCCGGGAGCACAGATACGCAGTATTTT. Residues: CASSYSGSTDTQYF. The chain employs TRBV6-5 and TRBJ2-3; D remains ambiguous. V was cut by 0 bases and J by 0 bases, with 4 bases left in between. The CDR3 runs to 14 residues. Germline assignment: CDR1 MNHEY and CDR2 SVGAGI.

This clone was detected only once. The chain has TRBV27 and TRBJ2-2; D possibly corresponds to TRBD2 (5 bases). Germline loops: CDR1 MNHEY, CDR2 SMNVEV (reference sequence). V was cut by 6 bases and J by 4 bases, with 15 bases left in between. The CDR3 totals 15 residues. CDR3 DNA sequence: TGTGCCAGCAGCTTTTACGGGATGGGCACCGGGGAGCTGTTTTTT. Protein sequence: CASSFYGMGTGELFF.

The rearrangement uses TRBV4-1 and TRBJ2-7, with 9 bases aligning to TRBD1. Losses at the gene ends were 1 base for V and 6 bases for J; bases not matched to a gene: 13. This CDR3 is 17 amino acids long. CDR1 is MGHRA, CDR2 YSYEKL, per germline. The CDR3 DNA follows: TGCGCCAGCAGCCAAGGGGGGGCGGGACAGGGCTTTTCCGAGCAGTACTTC. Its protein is CASSQGGAGQGFSEQYF.

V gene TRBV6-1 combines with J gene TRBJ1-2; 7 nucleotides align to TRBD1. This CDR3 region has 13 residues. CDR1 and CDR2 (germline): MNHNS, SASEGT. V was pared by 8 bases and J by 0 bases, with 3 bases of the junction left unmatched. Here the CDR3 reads CASWDSPNYGYTF. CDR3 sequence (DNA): TGTGCCAGCTGGGACAGTCCTAACTATGGCTACACCTTC.

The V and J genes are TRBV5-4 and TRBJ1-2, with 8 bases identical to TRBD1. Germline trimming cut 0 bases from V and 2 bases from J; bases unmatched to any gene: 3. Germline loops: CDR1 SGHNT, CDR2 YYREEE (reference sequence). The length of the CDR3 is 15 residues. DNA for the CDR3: TGTGCCAGCAGCTTGGGGGGACAGGTCAACTATGGCTACACCTTC. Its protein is CASSLGGQVNYGYTF. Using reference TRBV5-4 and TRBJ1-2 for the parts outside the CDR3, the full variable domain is ETGVTQSPTHLIKTRGQQVTLRCSSQSGHNTVSWYQQALGQGPQFIFQYYREEENGRGNFPPRFSGLQFPNYSSELNVNALELDDSALYLCASSLGGQVNYGYTFGSGTRLTVV.

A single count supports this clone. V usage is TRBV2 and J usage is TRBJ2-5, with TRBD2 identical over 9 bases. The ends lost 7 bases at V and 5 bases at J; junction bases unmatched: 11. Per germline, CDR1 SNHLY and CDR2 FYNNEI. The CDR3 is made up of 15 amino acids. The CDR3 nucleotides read TGTGCCAGCACCAGACTAGCGGATAGAGGGGAGACCCAGTACTTC. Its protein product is CASTRLADRGETQYF. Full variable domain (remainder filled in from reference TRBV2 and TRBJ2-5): EPEVTQTPSHQVTQMGQEVILRCVPISNHLYFYWYRQILGQKVEFLVSFYNNEISEKSEIFDDQFSVERPDGSNFTLKIRSTKLEDSAMYFCASTRLADRGETQYFGPGTRLLVL.

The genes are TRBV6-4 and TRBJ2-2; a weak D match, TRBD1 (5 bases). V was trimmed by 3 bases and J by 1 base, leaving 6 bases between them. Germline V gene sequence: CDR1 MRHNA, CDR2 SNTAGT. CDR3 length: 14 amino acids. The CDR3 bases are TGTGCCAGCAGTGATCAGGGGAACACCGGGGAGCTGTTTTTT. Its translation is CASSDQGNTGELFF.

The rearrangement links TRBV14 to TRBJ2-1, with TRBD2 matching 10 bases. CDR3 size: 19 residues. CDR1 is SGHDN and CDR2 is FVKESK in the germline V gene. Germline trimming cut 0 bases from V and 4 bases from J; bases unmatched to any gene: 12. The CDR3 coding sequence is TGTGCCAGCAGCCAAGATTGGGTTTCTAGCGGGAGCCTGTACAATGAGCAGTTCTTC. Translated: CASSQDWVSSGSLYNEQFF.